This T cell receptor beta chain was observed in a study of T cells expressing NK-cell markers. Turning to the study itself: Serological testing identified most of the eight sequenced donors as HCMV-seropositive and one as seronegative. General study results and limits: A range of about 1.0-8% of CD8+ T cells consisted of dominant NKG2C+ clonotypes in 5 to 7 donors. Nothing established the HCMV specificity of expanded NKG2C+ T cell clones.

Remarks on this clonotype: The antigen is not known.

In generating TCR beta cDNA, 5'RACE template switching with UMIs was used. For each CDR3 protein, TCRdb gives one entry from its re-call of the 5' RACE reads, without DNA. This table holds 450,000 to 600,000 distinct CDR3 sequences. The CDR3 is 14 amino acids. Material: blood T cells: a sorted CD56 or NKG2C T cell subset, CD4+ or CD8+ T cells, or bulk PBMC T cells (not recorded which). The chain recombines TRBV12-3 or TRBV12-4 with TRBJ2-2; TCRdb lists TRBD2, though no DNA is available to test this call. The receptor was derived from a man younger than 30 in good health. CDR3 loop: CASSSRTGNGELFF.